This T cell receptor (beta chain) was found in a study of blood T cell repertoires in COVID-19. Study-wide context: Nucleic acid was either cDNA or gDNA, and it came from T cells, B-cell-depleted T cells, or PBMCs.

The CDR3 consists of 11 residues. With 7 bases clipped from V and 7 bases from J, the junction kept 4 bases outside the gene matches. The germline V gene encodes CDR1 SQVTM and CDR2 ANQGSEA. Repertoires were generated with immunoSEQ multiplex PCR, while TCRdb's copy carries only in-frame clones and drops some. The sample has 120,000 to 150,000 clones, roughly 86% seen once. V gene TRBV29-1 combines with J gene TRBJ1-1; 9 nucleotides align to TRBD1. Sequenced input: peripheral blood. This TCR derives from a woman aged 45-60 years with acute or convalescent COVID-19. The DNA of the CDR3 is TGCAGCGCTGGGGACAGGGATGAAGCTTTCTTT. This translates into CSAGDRDEAFF.